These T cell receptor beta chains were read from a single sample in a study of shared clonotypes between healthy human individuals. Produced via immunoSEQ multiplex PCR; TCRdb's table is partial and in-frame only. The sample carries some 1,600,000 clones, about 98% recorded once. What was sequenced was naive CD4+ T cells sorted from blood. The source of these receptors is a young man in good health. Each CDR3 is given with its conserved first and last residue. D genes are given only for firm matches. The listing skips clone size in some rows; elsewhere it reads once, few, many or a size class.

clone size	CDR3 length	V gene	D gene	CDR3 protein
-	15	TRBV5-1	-	CASSTPGRLYNEQFF
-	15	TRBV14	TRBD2	CASSRRLAGQETQYF
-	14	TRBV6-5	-	CASSPRSRGPEAFF
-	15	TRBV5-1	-	CASSSLGANTGELFF
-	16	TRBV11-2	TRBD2	CASSLNLGLATYEQYF
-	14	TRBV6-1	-	CASSEVPEINVLTF
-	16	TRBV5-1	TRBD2	CASRVTSGSTDGELFF
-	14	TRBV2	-	CASKGVGVPYEQYF
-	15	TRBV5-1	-	CASSLEVGYTDTQYF
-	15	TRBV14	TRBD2	CASSSWTSGSYEQYF
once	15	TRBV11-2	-	CASSLEWLAKNIQYF
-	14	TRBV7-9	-	CASSFRSVTDGYTF
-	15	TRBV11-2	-	CASSPGIRVSYGYTF
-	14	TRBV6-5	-	CASSYSRAISEQYF
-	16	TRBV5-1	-	CASSSDGTVSGNTIYF
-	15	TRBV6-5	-	CASSYSSQGGTEAFF
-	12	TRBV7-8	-	CASSSGRNEAFF